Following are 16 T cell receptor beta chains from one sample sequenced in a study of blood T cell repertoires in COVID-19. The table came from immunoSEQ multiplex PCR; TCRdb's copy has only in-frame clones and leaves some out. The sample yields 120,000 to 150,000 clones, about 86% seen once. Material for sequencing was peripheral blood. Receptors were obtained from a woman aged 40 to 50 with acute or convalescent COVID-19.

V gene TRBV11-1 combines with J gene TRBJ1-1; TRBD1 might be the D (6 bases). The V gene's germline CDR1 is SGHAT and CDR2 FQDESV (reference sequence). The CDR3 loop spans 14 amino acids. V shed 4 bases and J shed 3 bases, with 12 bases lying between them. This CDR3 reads CASSSWTDDTEAFF. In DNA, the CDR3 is TGTGCCAGCAGCTCCTGGACAGACGACACTGAAGCTTTCTTT. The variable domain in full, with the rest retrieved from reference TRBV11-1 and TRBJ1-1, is EAEVAQSPRYKITEKSQAVAFWCDPISGHATLYWYRQILGQGPELLVQFQDESVVDDSQLPKDRFSAERLKGVDSTLKIQPAELGDSAMYLCASSSWTDDTEAFFGQGTRLTVV.

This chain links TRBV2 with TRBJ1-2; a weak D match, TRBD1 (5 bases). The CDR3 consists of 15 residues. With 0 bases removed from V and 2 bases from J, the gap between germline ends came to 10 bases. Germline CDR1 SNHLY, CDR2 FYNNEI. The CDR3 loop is CASSEARGSNYGYTF. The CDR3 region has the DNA TGTGCCAGCAGTGAAGCTAGGGGTTCCAACTATGGCTACACCTTC.

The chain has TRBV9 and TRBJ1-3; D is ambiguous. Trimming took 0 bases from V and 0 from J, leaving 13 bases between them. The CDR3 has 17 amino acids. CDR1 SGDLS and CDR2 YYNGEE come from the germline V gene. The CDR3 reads CASSVDNGGYSGNTIYF. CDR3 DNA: TGTGCCAGCAGCGTAGATAATGGCGGATACTCTGGAAACACCATATATTTT.

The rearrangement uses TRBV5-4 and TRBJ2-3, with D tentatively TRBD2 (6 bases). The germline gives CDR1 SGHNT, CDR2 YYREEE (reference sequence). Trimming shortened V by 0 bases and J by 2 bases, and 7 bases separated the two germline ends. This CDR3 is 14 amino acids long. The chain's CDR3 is CASSLGDFTDTQYF. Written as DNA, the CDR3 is TGTGCCAGCAGCTTGGGGGACTTCACAGATACGCAGTATTTT.

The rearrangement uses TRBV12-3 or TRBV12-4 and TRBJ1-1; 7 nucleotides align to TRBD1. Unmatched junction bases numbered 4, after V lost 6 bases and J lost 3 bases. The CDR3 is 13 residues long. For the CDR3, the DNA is TGTGCCAGCAGCACCGGGACAGACACTGAAGCTTTCTTT. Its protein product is CASSTGTDTEAFF.

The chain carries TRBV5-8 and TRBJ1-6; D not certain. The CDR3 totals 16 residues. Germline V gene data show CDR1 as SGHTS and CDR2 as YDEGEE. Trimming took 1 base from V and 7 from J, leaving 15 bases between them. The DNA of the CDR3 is TGTGCCAGCAGCTTGCGAGATTGGGGAGGGAATTCACCCCTCCACTTT. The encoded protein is CASSLRDWGGNSPLHF.

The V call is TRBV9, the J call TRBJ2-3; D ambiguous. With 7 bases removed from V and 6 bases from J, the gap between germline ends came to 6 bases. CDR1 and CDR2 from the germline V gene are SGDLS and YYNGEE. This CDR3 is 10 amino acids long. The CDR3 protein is CASPTDTQYF. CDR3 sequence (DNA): TGTGCCAGCCCCACTGATACGCAGTATTTT.

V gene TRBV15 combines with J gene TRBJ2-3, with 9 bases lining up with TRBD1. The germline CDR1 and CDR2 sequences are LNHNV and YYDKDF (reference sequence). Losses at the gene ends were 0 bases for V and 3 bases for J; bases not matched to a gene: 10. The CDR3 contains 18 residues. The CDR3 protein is CATSREWVGQGGTDTQYF. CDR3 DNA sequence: TGTGCCACCAGCAGAGAATGGGTGGGACAGGGAGGTACAGATACGCAGTATTTT. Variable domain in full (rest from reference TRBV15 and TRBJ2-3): DAMVIQNPRYQVTQFGKPVTLSCSQTLNHNVMYWYQQKSSQAPKLLFHYYDKDFNNEADTPDNFQSRRPNTSFCFLDIRSPGLGDTAMYLCATSREWVGQGGTDTQYFGPGTRLTVL.

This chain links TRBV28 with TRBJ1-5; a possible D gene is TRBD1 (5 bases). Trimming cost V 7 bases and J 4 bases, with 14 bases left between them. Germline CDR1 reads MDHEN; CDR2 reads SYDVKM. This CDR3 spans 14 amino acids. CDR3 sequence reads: CASTPDTMNQPQHF. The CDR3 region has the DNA TGTGCCAGCACCCCGGACACGATGAATCAGCCCCAGCATTTT.

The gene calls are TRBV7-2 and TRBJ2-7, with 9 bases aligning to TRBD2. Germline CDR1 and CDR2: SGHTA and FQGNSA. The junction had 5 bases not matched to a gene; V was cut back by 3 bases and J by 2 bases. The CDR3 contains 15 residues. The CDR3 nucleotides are TGTGCCAGCAGCTTGGATAGCGGGAGCCCCTACGAGCAGTACTTC. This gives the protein CASSLDSGSPYEQYF.

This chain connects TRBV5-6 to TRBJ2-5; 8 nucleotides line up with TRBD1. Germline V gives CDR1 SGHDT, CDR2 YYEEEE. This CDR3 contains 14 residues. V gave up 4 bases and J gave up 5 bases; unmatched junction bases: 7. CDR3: CASSDGTGGETQYF. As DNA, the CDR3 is TGTGCCAGCAGCGATGGGACAGGAGGGGAGACCCAGTACTTC.

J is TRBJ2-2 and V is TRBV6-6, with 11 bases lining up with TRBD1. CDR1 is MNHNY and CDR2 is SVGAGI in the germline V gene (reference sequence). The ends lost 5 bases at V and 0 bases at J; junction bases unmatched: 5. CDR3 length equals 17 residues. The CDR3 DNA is TGTGCCAGCAGTCCCGGGACAGGGGGTTCGAACACCGGGGAGCTGTTTTTT. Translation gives CASSPGTGGSNTGELFF.

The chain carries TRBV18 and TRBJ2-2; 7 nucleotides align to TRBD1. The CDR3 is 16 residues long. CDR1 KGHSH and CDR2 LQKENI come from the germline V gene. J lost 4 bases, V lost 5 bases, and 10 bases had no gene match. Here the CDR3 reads CASSDKTGAPTGELFF. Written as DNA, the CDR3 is TGTGCCAGCTCAGATAAAACAGGGGCGCCCACCGGGGAGCTGTTTTTT.

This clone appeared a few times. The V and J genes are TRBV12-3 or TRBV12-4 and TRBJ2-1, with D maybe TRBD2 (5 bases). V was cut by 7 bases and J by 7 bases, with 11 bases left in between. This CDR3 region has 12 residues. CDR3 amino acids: CASTQGGNEQFF. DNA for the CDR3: TGTGCCAGCACCCAAGGAGGAAATGAGCAGTTCTTC.

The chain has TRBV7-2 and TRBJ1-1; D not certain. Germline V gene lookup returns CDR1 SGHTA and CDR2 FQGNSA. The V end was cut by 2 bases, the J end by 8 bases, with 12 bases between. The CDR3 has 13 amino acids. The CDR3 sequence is CASSLRTHTEAFF. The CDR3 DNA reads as TGTGCCAGCAGCTTAAGGACTCATACCGAAGCTTTCTTT.

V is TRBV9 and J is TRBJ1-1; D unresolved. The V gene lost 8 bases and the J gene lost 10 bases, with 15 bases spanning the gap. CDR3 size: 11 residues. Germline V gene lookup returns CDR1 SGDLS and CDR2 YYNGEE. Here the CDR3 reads CASSPGGPAFF. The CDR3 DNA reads TGTGCCAGTTCCCCGGGTGGCCCAGCTTTCTTT.